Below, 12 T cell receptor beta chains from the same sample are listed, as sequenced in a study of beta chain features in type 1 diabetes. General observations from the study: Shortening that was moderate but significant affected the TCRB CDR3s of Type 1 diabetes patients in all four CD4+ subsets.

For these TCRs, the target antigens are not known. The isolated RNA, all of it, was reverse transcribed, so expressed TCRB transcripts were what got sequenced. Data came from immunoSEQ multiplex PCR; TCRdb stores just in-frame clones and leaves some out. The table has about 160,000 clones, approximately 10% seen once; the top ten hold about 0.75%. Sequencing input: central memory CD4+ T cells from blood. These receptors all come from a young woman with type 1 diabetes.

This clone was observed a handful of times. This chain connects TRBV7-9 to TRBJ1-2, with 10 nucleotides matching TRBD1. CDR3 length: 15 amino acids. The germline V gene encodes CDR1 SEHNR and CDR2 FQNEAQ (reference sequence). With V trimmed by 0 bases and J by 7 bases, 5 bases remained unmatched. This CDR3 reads CASSLADRGISGYTF. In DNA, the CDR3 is TGTGCCAGCAGCTTAGCGGACAGGGGGATCAGTGGCTACACCTTC.

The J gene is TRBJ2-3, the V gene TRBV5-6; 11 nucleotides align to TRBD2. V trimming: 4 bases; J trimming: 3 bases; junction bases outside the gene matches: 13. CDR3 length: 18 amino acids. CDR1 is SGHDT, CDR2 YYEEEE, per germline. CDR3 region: CASSATSGRGSRTDTQYF. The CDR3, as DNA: TGTGCCAGCAGCGCTACTAGCGGGAGAGGATCTAGGACAGATACGCAGTATTTT.

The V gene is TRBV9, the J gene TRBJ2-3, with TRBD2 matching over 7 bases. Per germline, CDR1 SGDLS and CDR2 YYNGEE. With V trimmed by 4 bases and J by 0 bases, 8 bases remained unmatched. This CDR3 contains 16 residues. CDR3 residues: CASSPRLAGSTDTQYF. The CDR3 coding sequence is TGTGCCAGCAGCCCTCGTTTAGCGGGCAGCACAGATACGCAGTATTTT.

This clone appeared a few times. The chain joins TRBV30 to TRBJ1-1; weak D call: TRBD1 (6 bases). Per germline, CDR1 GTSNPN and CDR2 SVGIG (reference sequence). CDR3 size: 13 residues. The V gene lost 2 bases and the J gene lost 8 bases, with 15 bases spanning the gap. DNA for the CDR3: TGTGCCTGGAGTTCTTACAGGGTTATCGAAGCTTTCTTT. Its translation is CAWSSYRVIEAFF.

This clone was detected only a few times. The CDR3 DNA follows: TGCGCCAGCAGCTTTGGGCCAGGGGAAGGTCAGCCCCAGCATTTT. It encodes CASSFGPGEGQPQHF. The chain links TRBV5-1 to TRBJ1-5, with a tentative D call TRBD1 (6 bases). This CDR3 is built from 15 residues. V lost 2 bases and J 6 bases, leaving 15 bases between the germline ends. Germline loops: CDR1 SGHRS, CDR2 YFSETQ.

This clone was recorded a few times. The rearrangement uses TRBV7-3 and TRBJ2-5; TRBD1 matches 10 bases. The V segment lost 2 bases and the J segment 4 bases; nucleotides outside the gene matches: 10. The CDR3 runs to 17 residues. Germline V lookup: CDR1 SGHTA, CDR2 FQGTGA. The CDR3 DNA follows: TGTGCCAGCAGCTTACCCTCTGGACAGGGGGTTGGAGAGACCCAGTACTTC. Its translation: CASSLPSGQGVGETQYF.

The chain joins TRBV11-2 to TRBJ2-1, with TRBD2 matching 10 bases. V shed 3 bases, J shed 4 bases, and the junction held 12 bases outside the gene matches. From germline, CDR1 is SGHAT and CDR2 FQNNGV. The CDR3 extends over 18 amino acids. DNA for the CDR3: TGTGCCAGCAGCTTGCAAACTAGCGGGATTCTTTGGTACAATGAGCAGTTCTTC. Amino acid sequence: CASSLQTSGILWYNEQFF. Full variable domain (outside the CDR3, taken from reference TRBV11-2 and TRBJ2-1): EAGVAQSPRYKIIEKRQSVAFWCNPISGHATLYWYQQILGQGPKLLIQFQNNGVVDDSQLPKDRFSAERLKGVDSTLKIQPAKLEDSAVYLCASSLQTSGILWYNEQFFGPGTRLTVL.

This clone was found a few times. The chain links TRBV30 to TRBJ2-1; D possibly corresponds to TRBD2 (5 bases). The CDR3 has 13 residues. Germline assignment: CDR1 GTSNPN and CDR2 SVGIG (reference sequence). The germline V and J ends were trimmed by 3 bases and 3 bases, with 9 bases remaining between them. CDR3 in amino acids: CAWREGNYNEQFF. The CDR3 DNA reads TGTGCCTGGAGAGAGGGAAACTACAATGAGCAGTTCTTC.

The CDR3 bases are TGTGCCAGCAGTTACGTGGCAGGGGGCCTCTATGGCTACACCTTC. This gives the protein CASSYVAGGLYGYTF. V gene TRBV6-5 combines with J gene TRBJ1-2, with 8 positions matching TRBD1. The J segment lost 4 bases and the V segment lost 2 bases, leaving 6 bases of the junction unmatched. The length of the CDR3 is 15 residues. Germline values: CDR1 MNHEY, CDR2 SVGAGI.

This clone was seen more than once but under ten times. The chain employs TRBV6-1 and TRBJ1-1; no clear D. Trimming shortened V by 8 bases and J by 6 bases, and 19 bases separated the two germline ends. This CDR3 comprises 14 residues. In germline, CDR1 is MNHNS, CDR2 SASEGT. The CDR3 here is CASCRRFGNAEAFF. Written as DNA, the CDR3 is TGTGCCAGCTGTCGGAGGTTCGGCAACGCTGAAGCTTTCTTT.

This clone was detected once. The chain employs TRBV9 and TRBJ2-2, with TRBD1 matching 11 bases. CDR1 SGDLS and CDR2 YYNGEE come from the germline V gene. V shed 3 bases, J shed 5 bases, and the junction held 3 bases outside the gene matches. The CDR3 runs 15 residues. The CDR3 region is CASSARDRGTGELFF. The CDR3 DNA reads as TGTGCCAGCAGCGCGCGGGACAGGGGGACCGGGGAGCTGTTTTTT. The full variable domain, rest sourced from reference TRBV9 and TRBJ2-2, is DSGVTQTPKHLITATGQRVTLRCSPRSGDLSVYWYQQSLDQGLQFLIQYYNGEERAKGNILERFSAQQFPDLHSELNLSSLELGDSALYFCASSARDRGTGELFFGEGSRLTVL.

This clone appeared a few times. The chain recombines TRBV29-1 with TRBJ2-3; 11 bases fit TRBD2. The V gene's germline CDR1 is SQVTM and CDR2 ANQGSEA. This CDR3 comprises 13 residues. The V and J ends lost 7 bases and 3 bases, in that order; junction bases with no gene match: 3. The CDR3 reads CSGRLAGTDTQYF. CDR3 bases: TGCAGCGGGAGACTAGCGGGGACAGATACGCAGTATTTT.